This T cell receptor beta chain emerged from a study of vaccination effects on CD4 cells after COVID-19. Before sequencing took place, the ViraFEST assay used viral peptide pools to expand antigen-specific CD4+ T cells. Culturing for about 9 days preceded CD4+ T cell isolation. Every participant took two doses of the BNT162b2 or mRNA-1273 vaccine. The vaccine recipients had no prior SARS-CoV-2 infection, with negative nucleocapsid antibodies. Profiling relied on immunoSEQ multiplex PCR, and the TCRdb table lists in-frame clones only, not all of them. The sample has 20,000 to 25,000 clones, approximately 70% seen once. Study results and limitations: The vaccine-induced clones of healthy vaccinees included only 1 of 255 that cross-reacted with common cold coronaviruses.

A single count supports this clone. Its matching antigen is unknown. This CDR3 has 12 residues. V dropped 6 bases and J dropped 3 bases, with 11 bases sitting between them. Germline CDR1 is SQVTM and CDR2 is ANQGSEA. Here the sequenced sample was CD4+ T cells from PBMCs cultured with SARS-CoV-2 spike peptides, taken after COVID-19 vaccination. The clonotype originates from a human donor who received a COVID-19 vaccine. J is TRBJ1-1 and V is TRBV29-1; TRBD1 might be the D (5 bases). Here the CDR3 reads CSVDPRDTEAFF. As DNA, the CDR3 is TGCAGCGTAGATCCCAGGGACACTGAAGCTTTCTTT.